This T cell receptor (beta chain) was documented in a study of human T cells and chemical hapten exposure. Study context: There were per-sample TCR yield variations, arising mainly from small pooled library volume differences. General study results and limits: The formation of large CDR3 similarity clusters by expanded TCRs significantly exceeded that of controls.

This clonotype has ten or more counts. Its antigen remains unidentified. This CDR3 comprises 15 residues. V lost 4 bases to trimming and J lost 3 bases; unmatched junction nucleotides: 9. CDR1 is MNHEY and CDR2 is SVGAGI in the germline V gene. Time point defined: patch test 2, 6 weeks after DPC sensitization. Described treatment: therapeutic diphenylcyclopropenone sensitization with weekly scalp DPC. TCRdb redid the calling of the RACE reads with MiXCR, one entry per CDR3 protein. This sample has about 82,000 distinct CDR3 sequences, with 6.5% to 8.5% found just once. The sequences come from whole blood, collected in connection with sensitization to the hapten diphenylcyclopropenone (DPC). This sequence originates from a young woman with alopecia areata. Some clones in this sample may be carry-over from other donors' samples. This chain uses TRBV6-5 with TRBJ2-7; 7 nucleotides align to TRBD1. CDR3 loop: CASSSPGQNFYEQYF. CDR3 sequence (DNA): TGTGCCAGCAGTTCACCGGGACAGAATTTCTACGAGCAGTACTTC.